This TCR beta chain stems from a study of blood T cell repertoires in COVID-19. Background on the study: COVID-19 samples collected from the United States, Italy and Spain covered acute and convalescent phases. The analysed material was cDNA or gDNA that came from T cells, B-cell-depleted T cells, or PBMCs.

Some clones are missing from TCRdb's copy, which holds only in-frame ones; the method was immunoSEQ multiplex PCR. There are fewer than 350,000 clones in the sample; roughly nine tenths occur only once, and roughly 3.9% lies in the top ten. One Seattle source followed patients from active infection through their disease course. Per the germline V gene, CDR1 is KGHSH and CDR2 is LQKENI. The CDR3 is 16 residues long. V dropped 3 bases and J dropped 3; count of bases not matched to a gene: 2. The receptor's source is a woman in her sixties with COVID-19, enrolled during active disease. The sample comprised peripheral blood. The chain has TRBV18 and TRBJ2-2; 12 bases match TRBD2. The CDR3 DNA is TGTGCCAGCTCACCTCGACTAGCGGGGGACACCGGGGAGCTGTTTTTT. The encoded protein is CASSPRLAGDTGELFF.